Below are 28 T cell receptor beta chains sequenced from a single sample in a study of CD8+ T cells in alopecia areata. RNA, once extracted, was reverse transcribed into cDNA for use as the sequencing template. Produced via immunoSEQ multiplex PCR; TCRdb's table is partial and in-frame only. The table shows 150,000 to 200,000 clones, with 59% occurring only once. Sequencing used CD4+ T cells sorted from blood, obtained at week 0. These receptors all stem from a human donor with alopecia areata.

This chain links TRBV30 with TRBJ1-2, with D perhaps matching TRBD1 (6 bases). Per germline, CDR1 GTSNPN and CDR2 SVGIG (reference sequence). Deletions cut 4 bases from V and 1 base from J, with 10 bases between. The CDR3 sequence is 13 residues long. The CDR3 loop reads CAWKTQGNYGYTF. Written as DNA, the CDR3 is TGTGCCTGGAAAACACAGGGTAACTATGGCTACACCTTC.

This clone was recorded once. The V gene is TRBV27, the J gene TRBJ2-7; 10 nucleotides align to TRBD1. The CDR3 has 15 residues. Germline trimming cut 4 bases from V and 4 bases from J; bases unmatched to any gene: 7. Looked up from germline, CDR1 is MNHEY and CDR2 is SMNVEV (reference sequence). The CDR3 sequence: CASSSRQGANYEQYF. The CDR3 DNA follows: TGTGCCAGCAGTTCCAGACAGGGGGCAAATTACGAGCAGTACTTC.

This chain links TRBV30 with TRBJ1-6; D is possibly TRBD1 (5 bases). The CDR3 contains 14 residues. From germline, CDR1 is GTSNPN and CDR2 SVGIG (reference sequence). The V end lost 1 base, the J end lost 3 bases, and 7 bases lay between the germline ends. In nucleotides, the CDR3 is TGTGCCTGGAGTGGACAGTTCTATAATTCACCCCTCCACTTT. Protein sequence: CAWSGQFYNSPLHF.

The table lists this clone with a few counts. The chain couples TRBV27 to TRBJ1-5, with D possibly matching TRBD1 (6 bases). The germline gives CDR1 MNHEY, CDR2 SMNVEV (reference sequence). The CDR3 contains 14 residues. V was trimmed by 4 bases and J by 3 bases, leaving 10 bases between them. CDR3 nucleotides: TGTGCCAGCAGTTCCCACAGGGACAATCAGCCCCAGCATTTT. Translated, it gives CASSSHRDNQPQHF.

The CDR3 sequence: CASSLQGGSEKLFF. Here the CDR3 DNA reads TGTGCCAGCAGTTTACAGGGAGGGAGTGAAAAACTGTTTTTT. V usage is TRBV2 and J usage is TRBJ1-4, with D possibly matching TRBD1 (6 bases). Germline loops: CDR1 SNHLY, CDR2 FYNNEI. This CDR3 contains 14 residues. With 5 bases removed from V and 7 bases from J, the gap between germline ends came to 14 bases.

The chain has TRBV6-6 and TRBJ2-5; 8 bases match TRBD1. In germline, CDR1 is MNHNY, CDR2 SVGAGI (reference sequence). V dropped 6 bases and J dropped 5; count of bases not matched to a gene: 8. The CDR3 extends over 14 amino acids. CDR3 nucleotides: TGTGCCAGCAGCGCAACAGGGGGTTCGGAGACCCAGTACTTC. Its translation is CASSATGGSETQYF.

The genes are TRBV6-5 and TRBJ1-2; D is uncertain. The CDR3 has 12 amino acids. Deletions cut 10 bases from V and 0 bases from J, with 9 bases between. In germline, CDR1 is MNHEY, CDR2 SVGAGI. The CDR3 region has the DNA TGTGCCACCGGGCGGTCTAACTATGGCTACACCTTC. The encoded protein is CATGRSNYGYTF.

CDR3 protein: CSVMKENSGTMVGTQYF. The CDR3 nucleotides read TGCAGCGTGATGAAGGAGAATAGCGGCACCATGGTTGGGACCCAGTACTTC. This rearrangement joins TRBV29-1 to TRBJ2-5; D is possibly TRBD2 (6 bases). Germline loops: CDR1 SQVTM, CDR2 ANQGSEA. The V end lost 6 bases, the J end lost 7 bases, and 30 bases lay between the germline ends. The CDR3 has 17 residues. Full variable domain (rest looked up from reference TRBV29-1 and TRBJ2-5): SAVISQKPSRDICQRGTSLTIQCQVDSQVTMMFWYRQQPGQSLTLIATANQGSEATYESGFVIDKFPISRPNLTFSTLTVSNMSPEDSSIYLCSVMKENSGTMVGTQYFGPGTRLLVL.

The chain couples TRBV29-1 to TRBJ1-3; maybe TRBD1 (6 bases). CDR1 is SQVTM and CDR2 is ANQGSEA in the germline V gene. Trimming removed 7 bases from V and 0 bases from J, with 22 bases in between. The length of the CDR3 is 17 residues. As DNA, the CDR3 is TGCAGCGGGGAAAAGGGGGGAGGGAGGGCCTCTGGAAACACCATATATTTT. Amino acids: CSGEKGGGRASGNTIYF.

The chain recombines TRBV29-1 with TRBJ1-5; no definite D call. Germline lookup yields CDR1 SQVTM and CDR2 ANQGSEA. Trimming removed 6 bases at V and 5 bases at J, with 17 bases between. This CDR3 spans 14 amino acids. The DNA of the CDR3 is TGCAGCGTCGAACCCCAGGTCTGGGATCAGCCCCAGCATTTT. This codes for CSVEPQVWDQPQHF.

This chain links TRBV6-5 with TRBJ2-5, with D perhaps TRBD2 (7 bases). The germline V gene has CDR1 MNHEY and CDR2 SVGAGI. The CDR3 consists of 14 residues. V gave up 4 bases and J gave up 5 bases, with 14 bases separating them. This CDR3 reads CASSSRGGAETQYF. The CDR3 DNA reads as TGTGCCAGCAGTTCGAGGGGGGGCGCGGAGACCCAGTACTTC.

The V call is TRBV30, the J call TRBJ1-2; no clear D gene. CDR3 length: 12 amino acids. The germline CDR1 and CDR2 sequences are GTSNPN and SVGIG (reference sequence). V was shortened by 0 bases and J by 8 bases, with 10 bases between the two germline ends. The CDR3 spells CAWSVLGGGYTF. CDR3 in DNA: TGTGCCTGGAGTGTATTGGGTGGCGGCTACACCTTC.

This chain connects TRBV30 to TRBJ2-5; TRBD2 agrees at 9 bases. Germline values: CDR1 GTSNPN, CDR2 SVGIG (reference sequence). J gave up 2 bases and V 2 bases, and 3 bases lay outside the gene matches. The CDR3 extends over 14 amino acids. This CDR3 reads CAWSPTSGQETQYF. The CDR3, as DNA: TGTGCCTGGAGTCCCACTAGCGGGCAAGAGACCCAGTACTTC.

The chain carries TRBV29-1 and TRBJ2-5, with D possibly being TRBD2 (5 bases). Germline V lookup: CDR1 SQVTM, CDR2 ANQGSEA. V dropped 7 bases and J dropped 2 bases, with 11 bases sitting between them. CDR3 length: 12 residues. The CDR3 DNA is TGCAGCGCCGGGTCGGGACAAGAGACCCAGTACTTC. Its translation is CSAGSGQETQYF.

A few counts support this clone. The CDR3: CASSVQRESYEQYF. In nucleotides, the CDR3 is TGTGCCAGCAGCGTTCAAAGGGAATCCTACGAGCAGTACTTC. This chain links TRBV7-9 with TRBJ2-7; D remains ambiguous. V was pared by 5 bases and J by 1 base, with 12 bases between. Germline loops: CDR1 SEHNR, CDR2 FQNEAQ (reference sequence). The CDR3 totals 14 residues. Drawing the rest from reference TRBV7-9 and TRBJ2-7, the complete variable domain is DTGVSQNPRHKITKRGQNVTFRCDPISEHNRLYWYRQTLGQGPEFLTYFQNEAQLEKSRLLSDRFSAERPKGSFSTLEIQRTEQGDSAMYLCASSVQRESYEQYFGPGTRLTVT.

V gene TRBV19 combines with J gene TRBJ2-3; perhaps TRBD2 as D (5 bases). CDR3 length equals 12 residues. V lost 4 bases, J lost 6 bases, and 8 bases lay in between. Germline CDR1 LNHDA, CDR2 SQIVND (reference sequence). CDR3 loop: CASSTWEDTQYF. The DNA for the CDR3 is TGTGCCAGTAGTACCTGGGAGGATACGCAGTATTTT.

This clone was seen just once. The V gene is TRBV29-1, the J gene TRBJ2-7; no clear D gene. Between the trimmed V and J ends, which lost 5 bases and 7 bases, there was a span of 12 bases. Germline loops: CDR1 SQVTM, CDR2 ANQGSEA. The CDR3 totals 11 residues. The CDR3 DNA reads TGCAGCGTTCAAGGGCCGAGAGAGCAGTACTTC. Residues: CSVQGPREQYF.

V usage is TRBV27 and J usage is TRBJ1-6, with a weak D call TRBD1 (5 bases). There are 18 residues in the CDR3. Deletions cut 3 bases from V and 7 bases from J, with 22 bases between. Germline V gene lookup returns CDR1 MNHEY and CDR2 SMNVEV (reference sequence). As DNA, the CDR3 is TGTGCCAGCAGTTTCTCGGTATTAGGCGCGGGGCAGAATTCACCCCTCCACTTT. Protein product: CASSFSVLGAGQNSPLHF.

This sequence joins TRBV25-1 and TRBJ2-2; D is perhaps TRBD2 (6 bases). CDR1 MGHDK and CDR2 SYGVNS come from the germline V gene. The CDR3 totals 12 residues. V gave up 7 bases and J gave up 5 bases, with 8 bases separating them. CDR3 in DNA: TGTGCCAGCACCGGGGGAACCGGGGAGCTGTTTTTT. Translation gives CASTGGTGELFF.

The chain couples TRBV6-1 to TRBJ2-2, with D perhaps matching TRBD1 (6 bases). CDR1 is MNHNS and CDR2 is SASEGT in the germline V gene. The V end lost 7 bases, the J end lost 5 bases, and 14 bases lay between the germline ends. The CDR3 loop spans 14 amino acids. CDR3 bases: TGTGCCAGCACGGTCAGAGGGGGTACCGGGGAGCTGTTTTTT. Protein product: CASTVRGGTGELFF.

CDR3 in DNA: TGTGCCAGTACCCCGGACAGCTCCTATAATTCACCCCTCCACTTT. This gives the protein CASTPDSSYNSPLHF. This chain uses TRBV19 with TRBJ1-6; tentative D call: TRBD1 (6 bases). CDR1 is LNHDA and CDR2 is SQIVND in the germline V gene (reference sequence). The ends were cut back, 7 bases at V and 0 bases at J, with 10 bases in the middle. This CDR3 is 15 amino acids long.

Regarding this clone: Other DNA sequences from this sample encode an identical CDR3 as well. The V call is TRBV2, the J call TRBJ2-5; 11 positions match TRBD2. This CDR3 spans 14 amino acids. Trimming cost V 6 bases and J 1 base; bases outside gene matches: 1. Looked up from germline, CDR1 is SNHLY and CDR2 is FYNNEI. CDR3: CASSLAGGQETQYF. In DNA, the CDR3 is TGTGCCAGCAGCCTAGCGGGGGGCCAAGAGACCCAGTACTTC.

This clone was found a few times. In nucleotides, the CDR3 is TGTGCCAGCAGTTACTCGGGACAGGGGGCGAGTGAGCAGTTCTTC. Translated: CASSYSGQGASEQFF. The chain joins TRBV6-6 to TRBJ2-1; 12 bases are a match to TRBD1. The CDR3 has 15 residues. V lost 0 bases to trimming and J lost 9 bases; unmatched junction nucleotides: 3. CDR1 and CDR2 from the germline V gene are MNHNY and SVGAGI (reference sequence).

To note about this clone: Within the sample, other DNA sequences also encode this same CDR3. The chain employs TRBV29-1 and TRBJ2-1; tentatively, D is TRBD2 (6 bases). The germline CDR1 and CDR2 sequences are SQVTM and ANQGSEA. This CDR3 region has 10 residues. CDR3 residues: CSGGSNEQFF. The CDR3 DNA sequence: TGCAGTGGGGGGTCCAATGAGCAGTTCTTC.

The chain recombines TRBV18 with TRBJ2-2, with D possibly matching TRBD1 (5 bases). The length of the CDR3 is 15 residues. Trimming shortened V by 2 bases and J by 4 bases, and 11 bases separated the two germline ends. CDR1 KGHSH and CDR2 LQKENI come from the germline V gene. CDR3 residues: CASSPTGSGTGELFF. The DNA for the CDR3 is TGTGCCAGCTCACCAACAGGTTCGGGCACCGGGGAGCTGTTTTTT.

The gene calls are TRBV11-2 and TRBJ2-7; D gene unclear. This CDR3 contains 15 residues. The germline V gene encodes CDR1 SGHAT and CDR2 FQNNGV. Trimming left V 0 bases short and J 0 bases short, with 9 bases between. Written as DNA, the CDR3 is TGTGCCAGCAGCTTAGATTCCTCGAGCTCCTACGAGCAGTACTTC. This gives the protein CASSLDSSSSYEQYF. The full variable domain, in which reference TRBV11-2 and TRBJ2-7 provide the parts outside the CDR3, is EAGVAQSPRYKIIEKRQSVAFWCNPISGHATLYWYQQILGQGPKLLIQFQNNGVVDDSQLPKDRFSAERLKGVDSTLKIQPAKLEDSAVYLCASSLDSSSSYEQYFGPGTRLTVT.

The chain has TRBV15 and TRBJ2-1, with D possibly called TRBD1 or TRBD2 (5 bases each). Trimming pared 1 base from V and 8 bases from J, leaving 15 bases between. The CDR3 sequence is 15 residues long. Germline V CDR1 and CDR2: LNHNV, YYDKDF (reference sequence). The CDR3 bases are TGTGCCACCAGCAGAGTGGGGCTAGCTTGGCATGAGCAGTTCTTC. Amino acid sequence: CATSRVGLAWHEQFF.

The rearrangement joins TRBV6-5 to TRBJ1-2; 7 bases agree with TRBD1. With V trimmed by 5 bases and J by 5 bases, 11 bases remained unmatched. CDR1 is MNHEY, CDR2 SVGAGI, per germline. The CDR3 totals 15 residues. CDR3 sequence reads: CASSTRGKEDYGYTF. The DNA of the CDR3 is TGTGCCAGCAGTACCAGGGGGAAGGAGGATTATGGCTACACCTTC.